These 7 T cell receptor beta chains share one sample of origin, sequenced in a study of vaccination effects on CD4 cells after COVID-19. The assay was immunoSEQ multiplex PCR, and TCRdb's table has in-frame clones only and misses some. The sample lists roughly 24,000 clones; over 70% were seen once. These receptors lack a known antigen. Within the ViraFEST assay, antigen-specific CD4+ T cells underwent expansion with viral peptide pools prior to sequencing. CD4+ T cells were isolated after around 9 days of culture. Subjects were given two BNT162b2 or mRNA-1273 vaccine doses. Sequences were derived from CD4+ T cells from PBMCs cultured with HCoV-NL63 spike peptides, sampled after COVID-19 vaccination. The receptors originated from a human donor who received a COVID-19 vaccine.

The V call is TRBV19, the J call TRBJ1-3, with D hard to call. Germline V gene sequence: CDR1 LNHDA, CDR2 SQIVND (reference sequence). This CDR3 spans 17 amino acids. V was trimmed by 3 bases and J by 1 base, leaving 16 bases between them. CDR3 sequence reads: CASSMRRRAGSGNTIYF. For the CDR3, the DNA is TGTGCCAGTAGTATGAGGCGAAGGGCAGGATCTGGAAACACCATATATTTT.

This clone turned up a few times. This CDR3 is CAIRGQGAYEQYF. The CDR3, as DNA: TGTGCCATCAGGGGACAGGGGGCCTACGAGCAGTACTTC. This rearrangement joins TRBV10-3 to TRBJ2-7, with 11 bases identical to TRBD1. The CDR3 loop spans 13 amino acids. The germline V gene encodes CDR1 ENHRY and CDR2 SYGVKD. Trimming removed 6 bases from V and 2 bases from J; junction bases left unmatched: 0.

V and J are TRBV9 and TRBJ2-3; D perhaps matches TRBD2 (5 bases). The germline V and J ends were trimmed by 3 bases and 6 bases, with 14 bases remaining between them. Germline CDR1 is SGDLS and CDR2 is YYNGEE. The CDR3 runs 14 residues. CDR3 loop: CASSASSSADTQYF. The CDR3 DNA is TGTGCCAGCAGCGCCAGCAGTAGCGCGGATACGCAGTATTTT.

V usage is TRBV19 and J usage is TRBJ1-1, with TRBD1 as a possible D gene (5 bases). In germline, CDR1 is LNHDA, CDR2 SQIVND (reference sequence). The ends were cut back, 6 bases at V and 4 bases at J, with 18 bases in the middle. The CDR3 has 15 residues. The CDR3 region is CASSVLGTLTTEAFF. The CDR3 coding sequence is TGTGCCAGTAGCGTTCTCGGGACGCTCACCACTGAAGCTTTCTTT.

There are a few counts of this clone. The chain employs TRBV30 and TRBJ2-3; 7 bases line up with TRBD2. The CDR3 has 10 residues. Losses at the gene ends were 2 bases for V and 10 bases for J; bases not matched to a gene: 0. The germline V gene has CDR1 GTSNPN and CDR2 SVGIG (reference sequence). In DNA, the CDR3 is TGTGCCTGGAGTAGCGGGGCGCAGTATTTT. Amino acid sequence: CAWSSGAQYF.

The chain links TRBV11-2 to TRBJ2-5, with D perhaps matching TRBD2 (7 bases). CDR1 is SGHAT and CDR2 is FQNNGV in the germline V gene. Trimming removed 1 base at V and 7 bases at J, with 13 bases between. This CDR3 comprises 14 residues. The CDR3 sequence is CASSLVAGEGTQYF. The CDR3 DNA reads TGTGCCAGCAGCTTAGTAGCAGGGGAGGGGACCCAGTACTTC.

The chain joins TRBV24-1 to TRBJ2-6, with 7 bases fitting TRBD1. The junction had 6 bases not matched to a gene; V was cut back by 2 bases and J by 0 bases. Per the germline V gene, CDR1 is KGHDR and CDR2 is SFDVKD. The CDR3 sequence is 18 residues long. The CDR3 nucleotides read TGTGCCACCAGTGATTCCGGACAGGACTTCTCTGGGGCCAACGTCCTGACTTTC. Protein product: CATSDSGQDFSGANVLTF.